The 31 T cell receptor beta chains in this list originate from one sample, sequenced in a study of cytomegalovirus exposure and HLA in healthy donors. Amplification used 60 Vbeta primers and 13 Jbeta primers. Only in-frame clones appear in the TCRdb table, and some are missing; sequencing was by immunoSEQ multiplex PCR. The sample includes 100,000 or so clones, 60% to 85% of them seen just once. The sample taken for sequencing was PBMCs. The receptors were gathered from a male donor in good health and CMV-seronegative.

The chain employs TRBV7-3 and TRBJ2-7; 8 nucleotides match TRBD2. Germline CDR1 SGHTA, CDR2 FQGTGA. With V trimmed by 8 bases and J by 3 bases, 9 bases remained unmatched. This CDR3 is 14 amino acids long. CDR3 sequence reads: CASSPGGANYEQYF. The CDR3 DNA sequence: TGTGCCAGCTCCCCGGGGGGGGCGAACTACGAGCAGTACTTC.

This chain uses TRBV11-3 with TRBJ2-1; 10 bases line up with TRBD2. V lost 5 bases, J lost 6 bases, and 10 bases stayed unmatched. Germline assignment: CDR1 SGHNT and CDR2 YENEEA. The CDR3 extends over 16 amino acids. CDR3 nucleotide sequence: TGTGCCAGCAGCCCTCAGGCAGCGGGAGGGTTCAATGAGCAGTTCTTC. Translated: CASSPQAAGGFNEQFF. Complete variable domain (other parts from reference TRBV11-3 and TRBJ2-1): EAGVVQSPRYKIIEKKQPVAFWCNPISGHNTLYWYLQNLGQGPELLIRYENEEAVDDSQLPKDRFSAERLKGVDSTLKIQPAELGDSAVYLCASSPQAAGGFNEQFFGPGTRLTVL.

The V call is TRBV5-4, the J call TRBJ2-1; D remains ambiguous. CDR3 size: 13 residues. Germline CDR1 reads SGHNT; CDR2 reads YYREEE (reference sequence). The V gene lost 5 bases and the J gene lost 3 bases, with 9 bases spanning the gap. The CDR3: CASSPNSYNEQFF. DNA for the CDR3: TGTGCCAGCAGTCCGAACAGCTACAATGAGCAGTTCTTC.

Of note for this clone: One junction end does not reproduce the germline sequence, and a read error may be involved. The chain carries TRBV4-2 and TRBJ2-1; possible D gene TRBD2, 6 bases. The CDR3 is 13 residues long. The germline V gene has CDR1 LGHNA and CDR2 YNFKEQ. The CDR3, as DNA: TGTGCCAGCAGCCTGTTAAACCGGGACTCCCCCCTCTTC. Its protein product is CASSLLNRDSPLF.

The chain joins TRBV19 to TRBJ1-1; 7 bases are shared with TRBD1. The CDR3 has 15 residues. Unmatched junction bases numbered 6, after V lost 5 bases and J lost 0 bases. The germline V gene has CDR1 LNHDA and CDR2 SQIVND (reference sequence). As DNA, the CDR3 is TGTGCCAGTAGTGACAGGGTCCCGATGAACACTGAAGCTTTCTTT. Amino acids: CASSDRVPMNTEAFF. Looking up the rest from reference TRBV19 and TRBJ1-1 gives the full variable domain: DGGITQSPKYLFRKEGQNVTLSCEQNLNHDAMYWYRQDPGQGLRLIYYSQIVNDFQKGDIAEGYSVSREKKESFPLTVTSAQKNPTAFYLCASSDRVPMNTEAFFGQGTRLTVV.

V gene TRBV18 combines with J gene TRBJ1-5; D is uncertain. CDR3 length: 12 amino acids. Looked up from germline, CDR1 is KGHSH and CDR2 is LQKENI. V was trimmed by 5 bases and J by 5 bases, leaving 7 bases between them. CDR3 bases: TGTGCCAGCTCATCCCAGTATCAGCCCCAGCATTTT. Translated, it gives CASSSQYQPQHF. Filled out from reference TRBV18 and TRBJ1-5, the complete variable domain reads NAGVMQNPRHLVRRRGQEARLRCSPMKGHSHVYWYRQLPEEGLKFMVYLQKENIIDESGMPKERFSAEFPKEGPSILRIQQVVRGDSAAYFCASSSQYQPQHFGDGTRLSIL.

The rearrangement uses TRBV7-3 and TRBJ2-3; tentatively, D is TRBD2 (6 bases). Trimming took off 4 bases at V and 0 bases at J, with 14 bases between the two ends. The germline CDR1 and CDR2 sequences are SGHTA and FQGTGA. The CDR3 length is 16 residues. The CDR3 here is CASSSGDLYSTDTQYF. CDR3 nucleotide sequence: TGTGCCAGCAGCTCTGGGGACTTGTACAGCACAGATACGCAGTATTTT. The full variable domain, rest sourced from reference TRBV7-3 and TRBJ2-3, is GAGVSQTPSNKVTEKGKYVELRCDPISGHTALYWYRQSLGQGPEFLIYFQGTGAADDSGLPNDRFFAVRPEGSVSTLKIQRTERGDSAVYLCASSSGDLYSTDTQYFGPGTRLTVL.

This chain's CDR3 is CASSEEVAGGPVQYF. The CDR3 DNA follows: TGTGCCAGCAGTGAAGAGGTAGCGGGAGGGCCCGTGCAGTACTTC. The gene calls are TRBV6-1 and TRBJ2-7, with 11 bases fitting TRBD2. Germline V gene sequence: CDR1 MNHNS, CDR2 SASEGT. The CDR3 runs 15 residues. J was trimmed by 9 bases and V by 1 base; bases with no gene match: 8.

The chain employs TRBV4-3 and TRBJ2-6; 7 bases agree with TRBD1. Trimming removed 4 bases from V and 0 bases from J; junction bases left unmatched: 6. The CDR3 runs to 17 residues. CDR1 is LGHNA, CDR2 YSLEER, per germline. CDR3 amino acids: CASSRHSGGSGANVLTF. The CDR3 coding sequence is TGCGCCAGCAGCCGACATTCAGGGGGCTCTGGGGCCAACGTCCTGACTTTC.

This sequence joins TRBV7-9 and TRBJ1-5; D not certain. V was shortened by 1 base and J by 7 bases, with 11 bases between the two germline ends. The CDR3 loop spans 14 amino acids. Germline assignment: CDR1 SEHNR and CDR2 FQNEAQ (reference sequence). The CDR3 protein is CASSLGVGEQPQHF. The DNA of the CDR3 is TGTGCCAGCAGCTTAGGGGTAGGAGAGCAGCCCCAGCATTTT.

This clone has only one observation. The chain joins TRBV5-1 to TRBJ1-2; 9 positions match TRBD1. CDR3 length: 15 residues. After removal of 4 bases from V and 3 bases from J, the junction contained 7 bases not matched to a gene. CDR1 and CDR2 from the germline V gene are SGHRS and YFSETQ. CDR3 residues: CASSGQTGGDYGYTF. Written as DNA, the CDR3 is TGCGCCAGCAGCGGCCAAACAGGGGGCGACTATGGCTACACCTTC.

This chain uses TRBV7-8 with TRBJ2-1; D is uncertain. V shed 5 bases and J shed 0 bases, with 8 bases lying between them. The V gene's germline CDR1 is SGHVS and CDR2 FQNEAQ. The CDR3 is 14 amino acids. The CDR3 DNA reads as TGTGCCAGCAGCCTCACACCCTCCTACAATGAGCAGTTCTTC. It is translated as CASSLTPSYNEQFF.

This CDR3 is CASSRGQIATNEKLFF. The CDR3 bases are TGTGCCAGCAGCCGTGGACAGATCGCAACTAATGAAAAACTGTTTTTT. The rearrangement joins TRBV7-9 to TRBJ1-4; a weak D match, TRBD1 (6 bases). CDR1 SEHNR and CDR2 FQNEAQ come from the germline V gene (reference sequence). The CDR3 length is 16 residues. Trimming took off 5 bases at V and 0 bases at J, with 13 bases between the two ends.

V usage is TRBV7-2 and J usage is TRBJ2-5, with a possible D match to TRBD1 (6 bases). This CDR3 has 15 residues. CDR1 is SGHTA and CDR2 is FQGNSA in the germline V gene. Trimming pared 5 bases from V and 5 bases from J, leaving 18 bases between. The CDR3 nucleotides are TGTGCCAGCAGCCCCCGGGACACCACCAGGGAGACCCAGTACTTC. It encodes CASSPRDTTRETQYF.

This rearrangement joins TRBV15 to TRBJ2-3; TRBD2 aligns across 7 bases. CDR1 and CDR2 (germline): LNHNV, YYDKDF (reference sequence). After removal of 5 bases from V and 3 bases from J, the junction contained 11 bases not matched to a gene. This CDR3 comprises 16 residues. CDR3 sequence: CATSGTTPRITDTQYF. The CDR3 DNA follows: TGTGCCACCAGCGGGACTACCCCGAGGATAACAGATACGCAGTATTTT.

The chain is built from TRBV9 and TRBJ2-1; TRBD2 matches 11 bases. Germline V gene data show CDR1 as SGDLS and CDR2 as YYNGEE. J was trimmed by 5 bases and V by 3 bases; bases with no gene match: 1. The length of the CDR3 is 14 residues. The DNA for the CDR3 is TGTGCCAGCAGCGGGGGACTAGCGGACAATGAGCAGTTCTTC. It is translated as CASSGGLADNEQFF.

The chain links TRBV7-3 to TRBJ2-1; maybe TRBD2 (6 bases). V was shortened by 5 bases and J by 4 bases, with 12 bases between the two germline ends. In germline, CDR1 is SGHTA, CDR2 FQGTGA. This CDR3 has 14 residues. CDR3 nucleotides: TGTGCCAGCAGCCCCACTGGGACTTACAATGAGCAGTTCTTC. Translating gives CASSPTGTYNEQFF.

V and J are TRBV30 and TRBJ2-2; 7 positions match TRBD1. Germline CDR1 reads GTSNPN; CDR2 reads SVGIG (reference sequence). There are 16 residues in the CDR3. J gave up 2 bases and V 0 bases, and 6 bases lay outside the gene matches. The chain's CDR3 is CAWSVGGTANTGELFF. CDR3 in DNA: TGTGCCTGGAGTGTTGGTGGGACAGCCAACACCGGGGAGCTGTTTTTT. The full variable domain, rest sourced from reference TRBV30 and TRBJ2-2, is SQTIHQWPATLVQPVGSPLSLECTVEGTSNPNLYWYRQAAGRGLQLLFYSVGIGQISSEVPQNLSASRPQDRQFILSSKKLLLSDSGFYLCAWSVGGTANTGELFFGEGSRLTVL.

V gene TRBV4-3 combines with J gene TRBJ1-5; 8 bases match TRBD1. The V gene end was trimmed by 0 bases and the J gene end by 5 bases; junction bases not matched to a gene: 3. This CDR3 region has 15 residues. Germline lookup yields CDR1 LGHNA and CDR2 YSLEER. For the CDR3, the DNA is TGCGCCAGCAGCCAAGATCCAGGGGGCGATCAGCCCCAGCATTTT. It is translated as CASSQDPGGDQPQHF.

The chain combines TRBV2 with TRBJ2-2; 9 nucleotides line up with TRBD1. The V segment lost 2 bases and the J segment 4 bases; nucleotides outside the gene matches: 11. The V gene's germline CDR1 is SNHLY and CDR2 FYNNEI. CDR3 length equals 18 residues. CDR3 in amino acids: CASSEPVGQGIGTGELFF. The CDR3 nucleotides read TGTGCCAGCAGTGAACCCGTGGGACAGGGCATCGGCACCGGGGAGCTGTTTTTT.

This chain connects TRBV19 to TRBJ2-1, with 12 bases identical to TRBD2. The CDR3 is 14 residues long. Germline trimming cut 3 bases from V and 15 bases from J; bases unmatched to any gene: 9. Germline V gene lookup returns CDR1 LNHDA and CDR2 SQIVND (reference sequence). CDR3 in amino acids: CASSIRLAGDGRFF. The CDR3 DNA is TGTGCCAGTAGTATCCGACTAGCGGGAGATGGGCGGTTCTTC.

V gene TRBV27 combines with J gene TRBJ1-3, with D tentatively TRBD1 (5 bases). V was trimmed by 4 bases and J by 0 bases, leaving 13 bases between them. CDR3 length equals 16 residues. Per the germline V gene, CDR1 is MNHEY and CDR2 is SMNVEV (reference sequence). In nucleotides, the CDR3 is TGTGCCAGCAGTTCCGGTCAGGGCTTCTCTGGAAACACCATATATTTT. Translation: CASSSGQGFSGNTIYF.

As to this clone: Other nucleotide sequences in the sample specify the same CDR3. The V and J genes are TRBV27 and TRBJ2-1; D unresolved. The germline CDR1 and CDR2 sequences are MNHEY and SMNVEV (reference sequence). Trimming took 3 bases from V and 2 from J, leaving 5 bases between them. This CDR3 spans 13 amino acids. As DNA, the CDR3 is TGTGCCAGCAGTTTTAGCCCCTACAATGAGCAGTTCTTC. It codes for CASSFSPYNEQFF.

This clone was observed a handful of times. The V call is TRBV7-8, the J call TRBJ1-3, with D perhaps TRBD1 (6 bases). The CDR3 is 16 residues long. Germline lookup yields CDR1 SGHVS and CDR2 FQNEAQ. The V end lost 2 bases, the J end lost 0 bases, and 11 bases lay between the germline ends. The CDR3 protein is CASSLRDTSSGNTIYF. DNA for the CDR3: TGTGCCAGCAGCTTACGGGACACGAGCTCTGGAAACACCATATATTTT.

The V and J genes are TRBV9 and TRBJ2-1; D remains unclear. CDR3 length: 14 amino acids. Germline-derived CDR1 and CDR2 are SGDLS and YYNGEE. Trimming pared 1 base from V and 9 bases from J, leaving 14 bases between. CDR3: CASSVPPTGGEQFF. Written as DNA, the CDR3 is TGTGCCAGCAGCGTACCCCCCACCGGCGGTGAGCAGTTCTTC.

The chain's CDR3 is CAISESRQGANEQFF. In DNA form, the CDR3 reads TGTGCCATCAGTGAGTCGAGACAGGGAGCCAATGAGCAGTTCTTC. The chain is built from TRBV10-3 and TRBJ2-1, with 7 bases that match TRBD1. This CDR3 is built from 15 residues. CDR1 ENHRY and CDR2 SYGVKD come from the germline V gene. V was clipped by 0 bases and J by 6 bases; unmatched bases: 5.

V usage is TRBV7-8 and J usage is TRBJ1-5, with D possibly matching TRBD1 (6 bases). This CDR3 comprises 16 residues. CDR1 and CDR2 (germline): SGHVS, FQNEAQ. V lost 4 bases, J lost 6 bases, and 19 bases lay in between. CDR3 DNA: TGTGCCAGCAGCTCTAACGGACAGCCGGTGGGTCAGCCCCAGCATTTT. This sequence encodes CASSSNGQPVGQPQHF. The whole variable domain, filled in from reference TRBV7-8 and TRBJ1-5, reads GAGVSQSPRYKVAKRGQDVALRCDPISGHVSLFWYQQALGQGPEFLTYFQNEAQLDKSGLPSDRFFAERPEGSVSTLKIQRTQQEDSAVYLCASSSNGQPVGQPQHFGDGTRLSIL.

The V call is TRBV19, the J call TRBJ2-1; 9 bases match TRBD2. This CDR3 spans 15 amino acids. The germline CDR1 and CDR2 sequences are LNHDA and SQIVND (reference sequence). V gave up 5 bases and J gave up 3 bases; unmatched junction bases: 5. This CDR3 reads CASSPLAGFYNEQFF. The CDR3 nucleotides are TGTGCCAGTAGTCCCCTAGCGGGGTTCTACAATGAGCAGTTCTTC.

This clone was seen only a few times. This rearrangement joins TRBV5-6 to TRBJ2-6; maybe TRBD1 (5 bases). V lost 4 bases and J lost 0, with 17 bases in between. The CDR3 runs to 18 residues. The germline V gene encodes CDR1 SGHDT and CDR2 YYEEEE. CDR3 DNA: TGTGCCAGCAGCCGGATACTACAGGATCTCTCTGGGGCCAACGTCCTGACTTTC. This sequence encodes CASSRILQDLSGANVLTF.

The chain joins TRBV5-5 to TRBJ1-3, with D hard to call. Germline CDR1 is SGHKS and CDR2 is YYEKEE (reference sequence). This CDR3 region has 14 residues. V dropped 3 bases and J dropped 1 base, with 8 bases sitting between them. Here the CDR3 reads CASSYAVSGNTIYF. DNA of the CDR3: TGTGCCAGCAGCTACGCGGTATCTGGAAACACCATATATTTT.

The chain couples TRBV7-6 to TRBJ2-2; 7 bases line up with TRBD2. The germline gives CDR1 SGHVS, CDR2 FNYEAQ. This CDR3 has 16 residues. J was trimmed by 4 bases and V by 4 bases; bases with no gene match: 9. CDR3 in amino acids: CASSSRRELGTGELFF. CDR3 DNA: TGTGCCAGCAGCTCCCGGCGGGAGCTGGGCACCGGGGAGCTGTTTTTT.